This TCR beta chain was found in a study of cytomegalovirus exposure and HLA in healthy donors. Study results and caveats: Analysis was performed later, and it showed HLA-associated TCR beta chains to be more clonally expanded than equally common others.

CDR3 length: 17 residues. The trim removed 5 bases at V and 5 bases at J, leaving 12 bases unmatched. The germline CDR1 and CDR2 sequences are SGHVS and FNYEAQ. Points on this clone: The antigen is undetermined.

The study ran its PCR with 60 Vbeta and 13 Jbeta primers. Profiling relied on immunoSEQ multiplex PCR, and the TCRdb table lists in-frame clones only, not all of them. The sample holds 100,000 to 150,000 clones, roughly 80% seen once. Each of the donors was a healthy bone marrow donor. This clonotype originated in a woman between 40 and 50 years old in good health and CMV-seropositive. Sequencing was done on a sample of PBMCs. This chain uses TRBV7-6 with TRBJ2-1, with 10 bases matching TRBD2. CDR3 in DNA: TGTGCCAGCAGCGTCTCCGATGTAGCGGGAGGAAACAATGAGCAGTTCTTC. It is translated as CASSVSDVAGGNNEQFF.